This TCR beta chain was recovered during a study of CDR3 diversity in severe acne. This clonotype was seen repeatedly, ten times or more. CDR1 and CDR2 from the germline V gene are MNHNS and SASEGT. This CDR3 contains 15 residues. The ends lost 7 bases at V and 4 bases at J; junction bases unmatched: 7. MiXCR was run by TCRdb on the PCR reads, yielding one entry per CDR3 protein. The data contain 90,000 or so distinct CDR3 sequences, about 50% of them singletons. The sample consisted of blood. This chain links TRBV6-1 with TRBJ1-6, with 7 bases that match TRBD1. This sequence originates from a male donor in good health, serving as a control. CDR3 protein: CASTLGTAYNSPLHF. As DNA, the CDR3 is TGTGCCAGCACTCTCGGGACAGCTTATAATTCACCCCTCCACTTT.